These 7 T cell receptor beta chains share one sample of origin, sequenced in a study of PD-1 blockade in mismatch repair-deficient tumors. Only in-frame clones appear in the TCRdb table, and some are missing; sequencing was by immunoSEQ multiplex PCR. The table includes around 62,000 clones, around 73% detected once. The sample consisted of peripheral blood, taken 2 weeks after starting pembrolizumab. The receptors were gathered from an adult with mismatch repair-deficient cancer.

Details on this clone: Other DNA sequences within the sample encode an identical CDR3. The V call is TRBV9, the J call TRBJ2-2, with D unresolved. The CDR3 sequence is 13 residues long. V lost 0 bases and J 5 bases, leaving 5 bases between the germline ends. CDR1 is SGDLS and CDR2 is YYNGEE in the germline V gene. This CDR3 is CASSVVTTGELFF. For the CDR3, the DNA is TGTGCCAGCAGCGTAGTCACTACCGGGGAGCTGTTTTTT.

V and J are TRBV28 and TRBJ2-3; unclear D gene. CDR1 is MDHEN, CDR2 SYDVKM, per germline. V lost 4 bases and J lost 4, with 6 bases in between. CDR3 length: 12 residues. This chain's CDR3 is CASSSVADTQYF. DNA of the CDR3: TGTGCCAGCAGTTCGGTTGCAGATACGCAGTATTTT.

V gene TRBV9 combines with J gene TRBJ2-1; D may be TRBD1 or TRBD2 (5 bases each). The CDR3 covers 16 residues. V was trimmed by 3 bases and J by 3 bases, leaving 16 bases between them. Per the germline V gene, CDR1 is SGDLS and CDR2 is YYNGEE. The CDR3 reads CASSAPGTAVYNEQFF. CDR3 coding DNA: TGTGCCAGCAGCGCCCCCGGGACCGCCGTCTACAATGAGCAGTTCTTC.

The rearrangement uses TRBV21-1 and TRBJ2-7; the D call TRBD1 from the table was never checked on the DNA. TRBV21-1 is noted as a pseudogene. The CDR3 runs to 17 residues. CDR3 DNA: TGTGCCAGCAGCAAAACAGGACCAGTGCAGCCTTCCTACGAGCAGTACTTC. Translating it yields CASSKTGPVQPSYEQYF.

The chain couples TRBV6-5 to TRBJ2-5; D unclear. The CDR3 has 9 residues. Per germline, CDR1 MNHEY and CDR2 SVGAGI. The germline V and J ends were trimmed by 8 bases and 7 bases, with 5 bases remaining between them. In nucleotides, the CDR3 is TGTGCCAGCGGATGGACCCAGTACTTC. Residues: CASGWTQYF.

For the CDR3, the DNA is TGTGCCACGGGGGGCGCCAGCGGGAGGGCCAAGGAGACCCAGTACTTC. It yields the protein CATGGASGRAKETQYF. This rearrangement joins TRBV19 to TRBJ2-5, with 10 positions matching TRBD2. This CDR3 has 16 residues. Per germline, CDR1 LNHDA and CDR2 SQIVND (reference sequence). After removal of 10 bases from V and 5 bases from J, the junction contained 16 bases not matched to a gene.

For this clone: Additional DNA sequences in this sample encode the identical CDR3. The chain is built from TRBV5-8 and TRBJ1-4; TRBD1 matches at 7 bases. CDR1 is SGHTS, CDR2 YDEGEE, per germline. The CDR3 has 17 amino acids. V trimming: 2 bases; J trimming: 3 bases; junction bases outside the gene matches: 10. CDR3 loop: CASSFTGAVVSNEKLFF. The CDR3 DNA reads as TGTGCCAGCAGCTTTACAGGGGCCGTGGTATCTAATGAAAAACTGTTTTTT.